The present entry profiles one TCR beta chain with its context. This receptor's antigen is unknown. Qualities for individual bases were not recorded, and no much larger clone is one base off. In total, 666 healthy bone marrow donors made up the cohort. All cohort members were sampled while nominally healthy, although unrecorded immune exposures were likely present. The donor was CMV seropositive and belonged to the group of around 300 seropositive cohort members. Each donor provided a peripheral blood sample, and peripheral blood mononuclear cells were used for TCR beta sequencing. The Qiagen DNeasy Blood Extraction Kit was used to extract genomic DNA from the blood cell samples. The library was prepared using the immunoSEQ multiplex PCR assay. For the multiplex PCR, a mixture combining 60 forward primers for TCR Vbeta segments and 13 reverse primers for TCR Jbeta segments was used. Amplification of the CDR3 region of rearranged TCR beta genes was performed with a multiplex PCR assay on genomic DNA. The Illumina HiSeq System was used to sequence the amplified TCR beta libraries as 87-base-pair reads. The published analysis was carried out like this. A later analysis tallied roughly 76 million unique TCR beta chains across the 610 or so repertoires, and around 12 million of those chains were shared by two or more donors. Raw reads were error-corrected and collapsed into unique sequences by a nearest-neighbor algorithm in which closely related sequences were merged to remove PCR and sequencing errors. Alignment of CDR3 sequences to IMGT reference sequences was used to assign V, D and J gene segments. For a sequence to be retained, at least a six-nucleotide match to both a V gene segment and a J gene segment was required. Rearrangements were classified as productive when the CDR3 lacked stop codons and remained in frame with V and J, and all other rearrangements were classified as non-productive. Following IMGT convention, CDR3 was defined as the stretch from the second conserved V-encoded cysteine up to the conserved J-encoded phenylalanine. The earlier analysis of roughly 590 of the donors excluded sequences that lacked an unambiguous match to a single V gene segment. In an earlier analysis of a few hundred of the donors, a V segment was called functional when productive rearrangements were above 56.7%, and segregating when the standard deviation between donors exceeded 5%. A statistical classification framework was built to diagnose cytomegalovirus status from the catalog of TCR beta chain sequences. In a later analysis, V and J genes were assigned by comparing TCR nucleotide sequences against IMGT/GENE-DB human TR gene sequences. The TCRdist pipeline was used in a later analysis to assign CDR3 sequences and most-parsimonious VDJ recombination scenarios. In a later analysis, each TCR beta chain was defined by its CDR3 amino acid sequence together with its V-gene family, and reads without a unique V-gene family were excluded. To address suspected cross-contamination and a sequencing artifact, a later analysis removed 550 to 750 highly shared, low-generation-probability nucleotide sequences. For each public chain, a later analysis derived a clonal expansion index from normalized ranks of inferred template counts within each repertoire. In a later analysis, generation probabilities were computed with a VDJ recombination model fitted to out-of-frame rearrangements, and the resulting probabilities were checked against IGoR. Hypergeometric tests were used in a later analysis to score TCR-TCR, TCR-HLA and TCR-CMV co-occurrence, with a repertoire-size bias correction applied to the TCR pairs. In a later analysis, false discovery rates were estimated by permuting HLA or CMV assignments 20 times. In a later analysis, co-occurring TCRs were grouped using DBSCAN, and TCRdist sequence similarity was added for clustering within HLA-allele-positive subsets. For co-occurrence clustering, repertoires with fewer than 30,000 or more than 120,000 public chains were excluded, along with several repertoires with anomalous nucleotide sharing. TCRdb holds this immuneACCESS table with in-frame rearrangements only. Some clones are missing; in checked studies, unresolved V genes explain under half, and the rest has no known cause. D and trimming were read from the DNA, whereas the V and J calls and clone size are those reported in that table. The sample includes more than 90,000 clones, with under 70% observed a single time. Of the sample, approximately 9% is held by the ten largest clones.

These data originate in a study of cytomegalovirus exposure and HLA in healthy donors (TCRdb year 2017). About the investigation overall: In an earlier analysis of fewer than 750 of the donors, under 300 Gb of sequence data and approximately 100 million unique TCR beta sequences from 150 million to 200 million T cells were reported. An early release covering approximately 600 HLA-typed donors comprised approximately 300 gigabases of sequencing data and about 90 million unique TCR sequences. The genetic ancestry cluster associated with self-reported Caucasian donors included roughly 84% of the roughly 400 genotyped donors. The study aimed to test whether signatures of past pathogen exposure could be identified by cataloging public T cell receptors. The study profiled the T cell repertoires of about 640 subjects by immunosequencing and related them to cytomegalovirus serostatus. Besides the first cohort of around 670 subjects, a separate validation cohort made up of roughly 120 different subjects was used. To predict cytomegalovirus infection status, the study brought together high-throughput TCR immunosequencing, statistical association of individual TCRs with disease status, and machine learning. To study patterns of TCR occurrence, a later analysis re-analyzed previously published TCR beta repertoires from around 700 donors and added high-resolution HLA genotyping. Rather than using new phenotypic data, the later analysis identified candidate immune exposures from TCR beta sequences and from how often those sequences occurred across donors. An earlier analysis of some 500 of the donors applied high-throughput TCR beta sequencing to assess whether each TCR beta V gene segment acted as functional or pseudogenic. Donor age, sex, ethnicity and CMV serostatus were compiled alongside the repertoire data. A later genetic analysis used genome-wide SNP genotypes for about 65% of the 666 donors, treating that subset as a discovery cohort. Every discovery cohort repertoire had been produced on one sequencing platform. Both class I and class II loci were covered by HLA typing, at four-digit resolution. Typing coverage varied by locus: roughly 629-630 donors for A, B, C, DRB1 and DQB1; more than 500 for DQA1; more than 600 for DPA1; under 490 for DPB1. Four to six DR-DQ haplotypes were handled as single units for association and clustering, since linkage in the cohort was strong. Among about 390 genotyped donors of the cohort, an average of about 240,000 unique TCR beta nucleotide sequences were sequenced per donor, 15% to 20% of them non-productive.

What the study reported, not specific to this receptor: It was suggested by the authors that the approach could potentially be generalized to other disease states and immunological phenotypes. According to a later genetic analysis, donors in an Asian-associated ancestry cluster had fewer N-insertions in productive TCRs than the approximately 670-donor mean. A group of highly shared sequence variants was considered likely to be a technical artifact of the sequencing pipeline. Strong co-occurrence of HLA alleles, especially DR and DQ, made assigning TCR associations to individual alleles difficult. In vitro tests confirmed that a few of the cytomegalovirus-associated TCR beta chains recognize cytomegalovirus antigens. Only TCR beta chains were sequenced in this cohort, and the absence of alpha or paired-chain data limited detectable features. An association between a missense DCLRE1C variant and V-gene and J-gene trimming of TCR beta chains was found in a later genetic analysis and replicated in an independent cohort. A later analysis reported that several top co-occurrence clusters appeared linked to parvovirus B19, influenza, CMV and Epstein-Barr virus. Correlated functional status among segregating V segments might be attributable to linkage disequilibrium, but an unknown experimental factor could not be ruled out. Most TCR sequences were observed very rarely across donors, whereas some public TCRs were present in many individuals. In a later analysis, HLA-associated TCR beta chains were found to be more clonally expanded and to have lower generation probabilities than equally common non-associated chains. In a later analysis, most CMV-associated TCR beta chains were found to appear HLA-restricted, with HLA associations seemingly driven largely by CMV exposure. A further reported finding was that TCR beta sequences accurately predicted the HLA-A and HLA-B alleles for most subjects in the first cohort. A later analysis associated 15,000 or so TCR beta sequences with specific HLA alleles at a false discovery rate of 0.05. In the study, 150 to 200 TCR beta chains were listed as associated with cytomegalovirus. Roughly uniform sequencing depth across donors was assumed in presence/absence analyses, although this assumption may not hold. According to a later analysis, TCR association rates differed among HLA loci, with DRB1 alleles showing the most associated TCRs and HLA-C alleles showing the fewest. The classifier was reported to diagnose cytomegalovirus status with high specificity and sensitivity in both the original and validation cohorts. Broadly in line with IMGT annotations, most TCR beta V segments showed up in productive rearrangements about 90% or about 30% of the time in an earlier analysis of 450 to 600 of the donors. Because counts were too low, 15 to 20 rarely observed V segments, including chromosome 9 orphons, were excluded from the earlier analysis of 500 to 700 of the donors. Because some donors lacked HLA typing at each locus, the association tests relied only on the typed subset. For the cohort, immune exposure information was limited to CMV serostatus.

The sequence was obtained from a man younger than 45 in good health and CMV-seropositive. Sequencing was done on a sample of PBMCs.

The CDR3 is CAWSVRGGHNQPQHF. The DNA sequence follows: TGTGCCTGGAGTGTTCGAGGGGGCCACAATCAGCCCCAGCATTTT. The chain is assembled from TRBV30 and TRBJ1-5, and 7 bases in between align with TRBD1. Its CDR3 holds 15 amino acids, cysteine through phenylalanine. Only the CDR3 portion is preserved as DNA: 45 bases, with reading frame beginning at the first base. The germline V gene (reference sequence) sets CDR1 to GTSNPN and CDR2 to SVGIG. Germline trimming amounts to 0 bases on V and 3 bases on J, with 5 as the count of junction bases outside the gene matches.